These T cell receptor beta chains were read from a single sample in a study of T cells after yellow fever vaccination. TCRdb used MiXCR to reprocess the 5' RACE reads, holding one entry per CDR3 protein. In the table there are about 260,000 distinct CDR3 sequences, roughly 4.8% of which are singletons. The sequenced sample was CD4+ T cells sorted from PBMCs, obtained on the day of the yellow fever booster vaccination. The receptors here all came from a man aged 18 to 30 who received the YFV17D yellow fever vaccine. Both conserved end residues are part of each CDR3. A D gene is named only where the DNA matches it firmly. For some rows the clone size is stated as once, few or many, or as a class when expanded; others skip it.

v_call	d_call	j_call	clone_size	cdr3_nt	cdr3_aa
TRBV24-1	-	TRBJ2-1	few	TGTGCCACCAGTGATCCCAGGGGGGTTGAGCAGTTCTTC	CATSDPRGVEQFF
TRBV15	-	TRBJ2-5	-	TGTGCCACCAGCAGAGATGCGGAGACCCAGTACTTC	CATSRDAETQYF
TRBV7-8	-	TRBJ1-4	few	TGTGCCAGCAGCTTAAGAACCGGGCCCCCAATTTTT	CASSLRTGPPIF
TRBV7-9	TRBD1	TRBJ1-4	many	TGTGCCAGCAGCTCCGGGACAGGGGATGAAAAACTGTTTTTT	CASSSGTGDEKLFF
TRBV12-3/TRBV12-4	-	TRBJ1-5	-	TGTGCCAGCAGTTTAGGGGCAGGGTCCAATCAGCCCCAGCATTTT	CASSLGAGSNQPQHF
TRBV7-2	TRBD2	TRBJ2-5	-	TGTGCCAGCAGCTTTGCGGGGGGTTGGGAGACCCAGTACTTC	CASSFAGGWETQYF
TRBV16	-	TRBJ1-1	few	TGTGCCAGCAGCCAATCGGGCAGGAACACTGAAGCTTTCTTT	CASSQSGRNTEAFF
TRBV6-1	-	TRBJ1-5	few	TGTGCCAGCAGGGGCGGCCCTTATGGCAATCAGCCCCAGCATTTT	CASRGGPYGNQPQHF
TRBV12-3/TRBV12-4	TRBD2	TRBJ2-1	few	TGTGCCAGCGGCCGGGGGGGGTCTAACAATGAGCAGTTCTTC	CASGRGGSNNEQFF
TRBV5-1	-	TRBJ2-2	many	TGCGCCAGCAGCTGGAGTGGTACCGGGGAGCTGTTTTTT	CASSWSGTGELFF
TRBV7-9	TRBD1	TRBJ2-3	many	TGTGCCAGCAGCCTAACAGGGGCAGATACGCAGTATTTT	CASSLTGADTQYF
TRBV5-1	-	TRBJ1-4	many	TGCGCCAGCAGCGAGGGACCGGCTAATGAAAAACTGTTTTTT	CASSEGPANEKLFF
TRBV10-1	-	TRBJ2-5	few	TGCGCCAGCAGTGAGTCGGGGGTACCTCAAGAGACCCAGTACTTC	CASSESGVPQETQYF
TRBV6-2/TRBV6-3	-	TRBJ2-3	many	TGTGCCAGCAGTTACTCCGTCGCTAGCACAGATACGCAGTATTTT	CASSYSVASTDTQYF
TRBV10-3	-	TRBJ1-2	few	TGTGCCATCAGAACACAGGGTACCGACTATGGCTACACCTTC	CAIRTQGTDYGYTF
TRBV5-1	-	TRBJ2-1	many	TGCGCCAGCAGCTTGGAATACATCAACAATGAGCAGTTCTTC	CASSLEYINNEQFF
TRBV11-1	-	TRBJ1-1	few	TGTGCCAGCAGCTTAGCTGACAGCCTCATGAACACTGAAGCTTTCTTT	CASSLADSLMNTEAFF
TRBV5-1	TRBD1	TRBJ2-1	-	TGCGCCAGCACTCGACAGGGGGAACAAGGGAATGAGCAGTTCTTC	CASTRQGEQGNEQFF
TRBV4-3	-	TRBJ1-1	many	TGCGCCAGCAGCCAAGAGGGGGAGGGTGACACTGAAGCTTTCTTT	CASSQEGEGDTEAFF
TRBV7-9	-	TRBJ2-1	-	TGTGCCAGCGTGCTGGCAGACGAGTACAATGAGCAGTTCTTC	CASVLADEYNEQFF
TRBV28	-	TRBJ1-6	-	TGTGCCAGCAGAGCGAGGGTAATAGACAATTCACCCCTCCACTTT	CASRARVIDNSPLHF
TRBV6-2/TRBV6-3	-	TRBJ2-1	few	TGTGCCAGCACCCGAAGCGGAGCGGGGCAGTTCTTC	CASTRSGAGQFF
TRBV5-1	TRBD2	TRBJ2-2	-	TGCGCCAGCAGCTTGGTAGCGGGAACCGGGGAGCTGTTTTTT	CASSLVAGTGELFF
TRBV29-1	-	TRBJ2-3	-	TGCAGCGATATCAGGAGAGGCACAGATACGCAGTATTTT	CSDIRRGTDTQYF
TRBV23-1	-	TRBJ1-2	few	TGCGCCAGCAGTCACCCCTTACCGGCAGCCGTCTATGGCTACACCTTC	CASSHPLPAAVYGYTF
TRBV10-3	TRBD2	TRBJ2-2	many	TGTGCCATCAAGAGCCTAGCGGGGGGCCCAAACACCGGGGAGCTGTTTTTT	CAIKSLAGGPNTGELFF
TRBV7-3	-	TRBJ2-1	few	TGTGCCAGCAGCGCACCAGCCTATGAAAATGAGCAGTTCTTC	CASSAPAYENEQFF
TRBV5-1	-	TRBJ1-6	few	TGCGCCAGCAGTGGGGGGCTCTCCTATAATTCACCCCTCCACTTT	CASSGGLSYNSPLHF
TRBV10-3	-	TRBJ2-3	many	TGTGCCATCAGTGGCACAGATACGCAGTATTTT	CAISGTDTQYF
TRBV7-3	-	TRBJ2-2	many	TGTGCCAGCAGTACCGACAGGAACACCGGGGAGCTGTTTTTT	CASSTDRNTGELFF
TRBV29-1	-	TRBJ2-1	few	TGCAGCGTAGCCTATAGCTACAATGAGCAGTTCTTC	CSVAYSYNEQFF
TRBV12-3/TRBV12-4	-	TRBJ1-2	many	TGTGCCAGCAGTTTGCGGGGTGACTATGGCTACACCTTC	CASSLRGDYGYTF
TRBV5-5	TRBD2	TRBJ2-1	few	TGTGCCAGCACCCTAAACGTCGGGGGGAATGAGTTCTTC	CASTLNVGGNEFF
TRBV20-1	-	TRBJ1-1	few	TGCAGTGCGCTCTGGGGGGTCGGAGGCACTGAAGCTTTCTTT	CSALWGVGGTEAFF
TRBV4-3	-	TRBJ2-1	-	TGCGCCAGCAGCCGGCAGGAGGCCTCCTACAATGAGCAGTTCTTC	CASSRQEASYNEQFF
TRBV7-3	-	TRBJ1-2	-	TGTGCCAGCAGCTCCGATAGGGACGATGATAATGGCTACACCTTC	CASSSDRDDDNGYTF
TRBV19	-	TRBJ2-1	-	TGTGCCAGTAGTATCCGTCGGGGGAGCTCCTACAATGAGCAGTTCTTC	CASSIRRGSSYNEQFF
TRBV7-2	-	TRBJ1-1	few	TGTGCCAGCAGCTTTCCCATTAGGGGGGCACGTCGGACTGAAGCTTTCTTT	CASSFPIRGARRTEAFF
TRBV3-1	TRBD2	TRBJ2-1	few	TGTGCCAGCAGCCAAGGGGGGACTAGCCACTACAATGAGCAGTTCTTC	CASSQGGTSHYNEQFF
TRBV20-1	-	TRBJ2-2	many	TGCAGTGCTGCTTGGGCCGGGGAGCTGTTTTTT	CSAAWAGELFF
TRBV28	-	TRBJ1-1	-	TGTGCCAGCAGGATGGGTGGGGGAACAACTGAAGCTTTCTTT	CASRMGGGTTEAFF